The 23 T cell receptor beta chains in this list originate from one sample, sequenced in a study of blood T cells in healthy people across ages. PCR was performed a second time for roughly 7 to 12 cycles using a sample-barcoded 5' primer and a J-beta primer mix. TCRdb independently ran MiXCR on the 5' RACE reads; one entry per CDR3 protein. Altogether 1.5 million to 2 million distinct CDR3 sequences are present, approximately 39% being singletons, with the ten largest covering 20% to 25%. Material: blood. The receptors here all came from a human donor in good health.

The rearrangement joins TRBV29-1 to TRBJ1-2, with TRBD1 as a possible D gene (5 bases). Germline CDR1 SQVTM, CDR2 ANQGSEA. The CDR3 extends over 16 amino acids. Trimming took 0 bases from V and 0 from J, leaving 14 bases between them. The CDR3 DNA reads TGCAGCGTTGAAGAAACGACAGTCCCTTCTAACTATGGCTACACCTTC. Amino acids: CSVEETTVPSNYGYTF. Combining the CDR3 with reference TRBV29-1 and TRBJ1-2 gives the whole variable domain SAVISQKPSRDICQRGTSLTIQCQVDSQVTMMFWYRQQPGQSLTLIATANQGSEATYESGFVIDKFPISRPNLTFSTLTVSNMSPEDSSIYLCSVEETTVPSNYGYTFGSGTRLTVV.

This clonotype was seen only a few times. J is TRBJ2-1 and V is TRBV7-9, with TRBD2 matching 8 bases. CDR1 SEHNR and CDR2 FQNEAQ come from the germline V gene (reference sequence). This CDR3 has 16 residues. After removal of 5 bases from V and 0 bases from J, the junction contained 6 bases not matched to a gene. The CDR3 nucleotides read TGTGCCAGCAGCCCCCGGGAGGGGCTCTCCTACAATGAGCAGTTCTTC. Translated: CASSPREGLSYNEQFF.

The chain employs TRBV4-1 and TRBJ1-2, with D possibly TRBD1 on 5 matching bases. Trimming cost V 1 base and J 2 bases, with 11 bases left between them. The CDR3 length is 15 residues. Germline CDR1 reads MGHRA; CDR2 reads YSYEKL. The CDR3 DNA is TGCGCCAGCAGCCAAGGGAGGGAGGGGAACTATGGCTACACCTTC. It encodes CASSQGREGNYGYTF.

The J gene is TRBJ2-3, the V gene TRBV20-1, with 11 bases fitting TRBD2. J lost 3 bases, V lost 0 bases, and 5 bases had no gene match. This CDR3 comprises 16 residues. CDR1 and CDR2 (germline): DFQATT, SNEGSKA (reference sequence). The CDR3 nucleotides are TGCAGTGCTAGAGACCTAGCGGGGGGAGAGACAGATACGCAGTATTTT. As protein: CSARDLAGGETDTQYF.

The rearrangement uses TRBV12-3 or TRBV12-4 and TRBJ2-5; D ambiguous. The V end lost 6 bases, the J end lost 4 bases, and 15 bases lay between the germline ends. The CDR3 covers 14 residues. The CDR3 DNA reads TGTGCCAGCAGCGAAAACCTGGTAGGAGAGACCCAGTACTTC. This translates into CASSENLVGETQYF.

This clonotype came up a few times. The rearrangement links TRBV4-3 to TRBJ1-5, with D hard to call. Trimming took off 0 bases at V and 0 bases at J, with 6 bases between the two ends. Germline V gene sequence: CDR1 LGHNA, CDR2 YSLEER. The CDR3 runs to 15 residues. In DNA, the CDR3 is TGCGCCAGCAGCCAAGAACAGTATAGCAATCAGCCCCAGCATTTT. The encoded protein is CASSQEQYSNQPQHF.

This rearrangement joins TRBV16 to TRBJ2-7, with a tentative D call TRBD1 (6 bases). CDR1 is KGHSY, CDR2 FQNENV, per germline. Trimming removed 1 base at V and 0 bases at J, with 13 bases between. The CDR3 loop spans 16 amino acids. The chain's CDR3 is CASSQWTQGASYEQYF. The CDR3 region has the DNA TGTGCCAGCAGCCAATGGACACAGGGTGCCTCCTACGAGCAGTACTTC.

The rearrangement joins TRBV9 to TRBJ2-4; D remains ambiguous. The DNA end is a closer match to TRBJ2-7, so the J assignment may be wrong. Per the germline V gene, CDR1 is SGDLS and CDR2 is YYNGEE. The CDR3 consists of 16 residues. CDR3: CASSVASRTETYEQYF. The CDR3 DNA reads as TGTGCCAGCAGCGTAGCCTCGAGGACGGAGACCTACGAGCAGTACTTC.

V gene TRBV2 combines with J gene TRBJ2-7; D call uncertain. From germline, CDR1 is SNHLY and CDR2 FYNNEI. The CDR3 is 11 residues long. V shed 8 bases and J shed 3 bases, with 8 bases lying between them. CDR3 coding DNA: TGTGCCAGCGATAGGGACTACGAGCAGTACTTC. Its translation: CASDRDYEQYF. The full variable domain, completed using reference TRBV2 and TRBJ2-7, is EPEVTQTPSHQVTQMGQEVILRCVPISNHLYFYWYRQILGQKVEFLVSFYNNEISEKSEIFDDQFSVERPDGSNFTLKIRSTKLEDSAMYFCASDRDYEQYFGPGTRLTVT.

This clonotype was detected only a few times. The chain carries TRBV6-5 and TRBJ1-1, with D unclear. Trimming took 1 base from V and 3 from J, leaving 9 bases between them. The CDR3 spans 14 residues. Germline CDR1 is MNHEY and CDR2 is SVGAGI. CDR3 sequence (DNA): TGTGCCAGCAGTTACTTTTCCTGGGACACTGAAGCTTTCTTT. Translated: CASSYFSWDTEAFF.

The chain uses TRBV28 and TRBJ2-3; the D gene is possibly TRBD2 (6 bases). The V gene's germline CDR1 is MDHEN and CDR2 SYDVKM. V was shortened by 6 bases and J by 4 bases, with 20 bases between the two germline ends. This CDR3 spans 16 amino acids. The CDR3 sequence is CASSPGGSPEPDTQYF. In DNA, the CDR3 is TGTGCCAGCAGCCCCGGGGGTAGCCCCGAGCCAGATACGCAGTATTTT.

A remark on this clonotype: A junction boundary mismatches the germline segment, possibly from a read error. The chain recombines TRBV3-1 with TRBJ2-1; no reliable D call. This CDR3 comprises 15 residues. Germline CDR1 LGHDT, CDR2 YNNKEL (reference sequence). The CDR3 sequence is CASSQEANSVNEQFF. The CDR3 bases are TGCGCCAGCAGCCAAGAGGCCAATTCTGTCAATGAGCAGTTCTTC.

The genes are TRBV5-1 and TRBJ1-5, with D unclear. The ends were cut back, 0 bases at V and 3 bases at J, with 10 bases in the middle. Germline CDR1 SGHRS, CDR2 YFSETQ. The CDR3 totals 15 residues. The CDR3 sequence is CASSLGDSINQPQHF. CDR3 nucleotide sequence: TGCGCCAGCAGCTTGGGAGATTCCATCAATCAGCCCCAGCATTTT.

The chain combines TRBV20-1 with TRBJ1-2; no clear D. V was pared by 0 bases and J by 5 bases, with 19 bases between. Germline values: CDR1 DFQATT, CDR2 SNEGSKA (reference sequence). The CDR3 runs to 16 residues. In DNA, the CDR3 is TGCAGTGCTAGAGAAGTAGGGAGCAGTTTTAGGTATGGCTACACCTTC. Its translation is CSAREVGSSFRYGYTF.

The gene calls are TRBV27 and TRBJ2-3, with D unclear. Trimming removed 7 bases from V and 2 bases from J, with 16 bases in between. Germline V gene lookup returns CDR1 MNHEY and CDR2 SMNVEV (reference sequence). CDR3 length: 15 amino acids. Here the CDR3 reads CASMETTPSTDTQYF. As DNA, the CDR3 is TGTGCCAGCATGGAGACCACCCCCTCCACAGATACGCAGTATTTT.

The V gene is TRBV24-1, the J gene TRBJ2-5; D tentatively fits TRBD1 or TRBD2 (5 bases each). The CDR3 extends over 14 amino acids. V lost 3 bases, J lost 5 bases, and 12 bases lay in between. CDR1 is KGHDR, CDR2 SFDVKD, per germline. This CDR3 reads CATSDPGTGETQYF. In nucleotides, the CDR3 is TGTGCCACCAGTGATCCCGGGACCGGGGAGACCCAGTACTTC.

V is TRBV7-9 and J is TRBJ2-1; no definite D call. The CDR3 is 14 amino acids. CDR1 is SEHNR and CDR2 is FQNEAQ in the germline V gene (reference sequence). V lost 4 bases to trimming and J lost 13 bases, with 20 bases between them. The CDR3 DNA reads TGTGCCAGCAGCTCCATGAGGTTACAAGAGACCCAGTTCTTC. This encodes CASSSMRLQETQFF.

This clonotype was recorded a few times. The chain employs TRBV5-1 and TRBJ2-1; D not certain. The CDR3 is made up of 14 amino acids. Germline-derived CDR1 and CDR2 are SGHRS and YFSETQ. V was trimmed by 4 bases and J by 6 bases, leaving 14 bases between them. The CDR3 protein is CASSPARGINEQFF. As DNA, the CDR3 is TGCGCCAGCAGCCCGGCCCGAGGCATCAATGAGCAGTTCTTC.

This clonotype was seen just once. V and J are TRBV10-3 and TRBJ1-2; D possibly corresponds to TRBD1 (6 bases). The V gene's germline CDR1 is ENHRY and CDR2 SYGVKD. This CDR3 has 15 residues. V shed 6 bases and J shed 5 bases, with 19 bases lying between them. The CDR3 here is CAISPGQPARYGYTF. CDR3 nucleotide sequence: TGTGCCATCAGCCCCGGACAGCCGGCGCGGTATGGCTACACCTTC.

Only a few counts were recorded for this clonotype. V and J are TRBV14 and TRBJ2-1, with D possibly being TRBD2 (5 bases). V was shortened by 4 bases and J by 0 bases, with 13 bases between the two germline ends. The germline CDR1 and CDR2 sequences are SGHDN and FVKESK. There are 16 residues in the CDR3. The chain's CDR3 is CASSLVGSASYNEQFF. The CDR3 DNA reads TGTGCCAGCAGCCTCGTGGGTAGCGCCTCCTACAATGAGCAGTTCTTC.

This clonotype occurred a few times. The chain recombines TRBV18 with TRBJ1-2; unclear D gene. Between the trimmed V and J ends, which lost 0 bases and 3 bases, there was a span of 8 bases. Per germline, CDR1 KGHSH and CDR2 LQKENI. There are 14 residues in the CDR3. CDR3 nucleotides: TGTGCCAGCTCACCACCGAACCAGGACTATGGCTACACCTTC. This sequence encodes CASSPPNQDYGYTF.

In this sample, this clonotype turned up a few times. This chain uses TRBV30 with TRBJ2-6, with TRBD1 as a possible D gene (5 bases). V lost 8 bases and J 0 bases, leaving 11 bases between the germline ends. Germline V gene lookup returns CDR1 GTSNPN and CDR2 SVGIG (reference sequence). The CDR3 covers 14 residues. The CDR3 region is CAGALSSGANVLTF. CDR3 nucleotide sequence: TGTGCCGGGGCCCTCTCCTCTGGGGCCAACGTCCTGACTTTC.

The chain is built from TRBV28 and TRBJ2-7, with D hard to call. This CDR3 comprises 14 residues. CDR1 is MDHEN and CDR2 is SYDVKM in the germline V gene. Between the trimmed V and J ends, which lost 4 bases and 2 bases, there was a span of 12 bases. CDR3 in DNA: TGTGCCAGCAGTTCAGGCGCACCCCCCTACGAGCAGTACTTC. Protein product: CASSSGAPPYEQYF.